This T cell receptor beta chain was identified in a study of T cells expressing NK-cell markers. Overall study context: Researchers got TCR beta repertoires out of sorted CD3+CD56+NKG2C+, CD3+CD56+NKG2C- and CD3+CD56-NKG2C+ T cells. Within the sequenced cohort of eight donors, seven exhibited HCMV seropositivity and one was seronegative.

About this clonotype itself: Its antigen is not known.

Regarding the study as a whole: Also leading the CD3+CD56-NKG2C+ fraction in a few donors were these clonotypes.

TCRdb reprocessed the 5' RACE reads, with one entry per CDR3 protein and no DNA. This listing includes roughly 170,000 distinct CDR3 sequences. This CDR3 contains 11 residues. Germline CDR1 LGHNA, CDR2 YNFKEQ. Source material: blood T cells: a sorted CD56 or NKG2C T cell subset, CD4+ or CD8+ T cells, or bulk PBMC T cells (not recorded which). This clonotype was sampled from a woman between 18 and 69 years old in good health. This chain joins TRBV4-2 and TRBJ2-1; the TCRdb call, TRBD2, lacks DNA for checking. CDR3 loop: CASGKLEQQFF.